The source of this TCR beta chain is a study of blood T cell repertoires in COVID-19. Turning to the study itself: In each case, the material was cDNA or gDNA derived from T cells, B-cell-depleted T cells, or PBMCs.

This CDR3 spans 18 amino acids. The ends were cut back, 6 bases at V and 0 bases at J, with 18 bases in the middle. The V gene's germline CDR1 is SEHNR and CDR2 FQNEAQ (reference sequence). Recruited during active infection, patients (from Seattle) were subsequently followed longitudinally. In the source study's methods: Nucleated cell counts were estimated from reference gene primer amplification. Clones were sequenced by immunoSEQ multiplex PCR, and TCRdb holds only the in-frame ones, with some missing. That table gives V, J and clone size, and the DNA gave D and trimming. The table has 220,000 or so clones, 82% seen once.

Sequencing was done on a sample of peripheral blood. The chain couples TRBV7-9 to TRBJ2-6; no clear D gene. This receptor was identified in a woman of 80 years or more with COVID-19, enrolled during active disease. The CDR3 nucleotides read TGTGCCAGCAGTTCCCCTACCTTATCGCCCTCTGGGGCCAACGTCCTGACTTTC. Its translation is CASSSPTLSPSGANVLTF.